Shown below are 28 T cell receptor beta chains from a single sample sequenced in a study of patients and donors after allogeneic stem cell transplantation. In TCRdb, the RT-PCR reads were re-called with MiXCR into one record per CDR3 protein. The top ten clones hold around 5.5% of a sample with about 960,000 distinct CDR3 sequences, around 17% of them seen once. The specimen sequenced was blood, either unsorted or a sorted T cell fraction (not recorded which). The receptor source for this set is a human donor who was either an allogeneic HSCT recipient or a stem cell or donor lymphocyte infusion donor (not recorded which). It is not recorded whose cells these are; they may come from a transplant donor.

Points on this clonotype: A junction end diverges from the germline sequence, so it may reflect a read error. This chain uses TRBV4-1 with TRBJ1-2; the D is unclear. CDR1 and CDR2 (germline): MGHRA, YSYEKL. The CDR3 is made up of 17 amino acids. The CDR3 spells CASSQDLKLTTNYGYTF. CDR3 in DNA: TGCGCCAGCAGCCAAGATTTAAAGTTGACAACGAACTATGGCTATACCTTC.

The chain combines TRBV5-1 with TRBJ2-1; 8 bases match TRBD2. Germline V gene data show CDR1 as SGHRS and CDR2 as YFSETQ. Trimming cost V 4 bases and J 7 bases; bases outside gene matches: 13. The CDR3 spans 16 residues. This CDR3 reads CASSPSSGLVRNEQFF. In DNA, the CDR3 is TGCGCCAGCAGCCCGTCGTCGGGACTAGTCCGTAATGAGCAGTTCTTC.

The sample holds a few counts of this clonotype. V and J are TRBV20-1 and TRBJ1-5, with 8 bases lining up with TRBD1. Germline assignment: CDR1 DFQATT and CDR2 SNEGSKA (reference sequence). The CDR3 consists of 13 residues. After removal of 6 bases from V and 4 bases from J, the junction contained 5 bases not matched to a gene. The CDR3 nucleotides read TGCAGTGCGCCACAGGGGGTGAATCAGCCCCAGCATTTT. Encoded protein: CSAPQGVNQPQHF.

The CDR3 sequence is CASSRGTGTSGSNEQFF. For the CDR3, the DNA is TGCGCCAGCAGCCGAGGTACCGGGACTAGCGGGAGCAATGAGCAGTTCTTC. The chain uses TRBV5-1 and TRBJ2-1; 14 bases match TRBD2. In germline, CDR1 is SGHRS, CDR2 YFSETQ. V was clipped by 4 bases and J by 6 bases; unmatched bases: 9. This CDR3 region has 17 residues.

The chain has TRBV20-1 and TRBJ2-3; D is perhaps TRBD2 (5 bases). Trimming cost V 1 base and J 6 bases, with 14 bases left between them. This CDR3 comprises 14 residues. Germline CDR1 and CDR2: DFQATT and SNEGSKA (reference sequence). CDR3 coding DNA: TGCAGTGCTAGAGTCCTCCGACCGGGGGATACGCAGTATTTT. Its translation: CSARVLRPGDTQYF.

The genes are TRBV6-2 or TRBV6-3 and TRBJ1-5; no clear D gene. The V gene's germline CDR1 is MNHEY and CDR2 SVGEGT. The V end lost 5 bases, the J end lost 7 bases, and 12 bases lay between the germline ends. CDR3 length equals 13 residues. The CDR3 nucleotides are TGTGCCAGCAGTCCAGAAAGCCGGCAGCCCCAGCATTTT. Translating gives CASSPESRQPQHF.

The gene calls are TRBV29-1 and TRBJ2-5; D may be TRBD2 (5 bases). Looked up from germline, CDR1 is SQVTM and CDR2 is ANQGSEA. The CDR3 covers 13 residues. With 6 bases removed from V and 2 bases from J, the gap between germline ends came to 13 bases. This CDR3 is CSVAGPAQETQYF. For the CDR3, the DNA is TGCAGCGTCGCGGGTCCAGCGCAAGAGACCCAGTACTTC.

This sequence joins TRBV20-1 and TRBJ1-1; TRBD1 might be the D (5 bases). Germline-derived CDR1 and CDR2 are DFQATT and SNEGSKA (reference sequence). This CDR3 contains 16 residues. Trimming left V 0 bases short and J 0 bases short, with 14 bases between. In DNA, the CDR3 is TGCAGTGCTAGAGATAGGGGAGGGGCTCTGAACACTGAAGCTTTCTTT. Protein product: CSARDRGGALNTEAFF.

This clonotype was seen a few times. J is TRBJ2-2 and V is TRBV5-6; TRBD2 is a possible D gene (5 bases). Germline V gene data show CDR1 as SGHDT and CDR2 as YYEEEE. The CDR3 runs 14 residues. Trimming pared 2 bases from V and 6 bases from J, leaving 11 bases between. The CDR3 coding sequence is TGTGCCAGCAGCTTTTCTAGCCTAGCCGGGGAGCTGTTTTTT. Its protein product is CASSFSSLAGELFF.

The V call is TRBV20-1, the J call TRBJ1-2; D is undetermined. The CDR3 totals 13 residues. Trimming left V 5 bases short and J 0 bases short, with 10 bases between. Germline lookup yields CDR1 DFQATT and CDR2 SNEGSKA (reference sequence). For the CDR3, the DNA is TGCAGTGCTTGTCCGATCTCTAACTATGGCTACACCTTC. This codes for CSACPISNYGYTF.

This clonotype was observed many times. The CDR3 DNA is TGTGCCAGCAAACTCCTCGGGAGCTACGAGCAGTACTTC. It codes for CASKLLGSYEQYF. The chain couples TRBV12-3 or TRBV12-4 to TRBJ2-7, with a tentative D call TRBD2 (6 bases). The CDR3 is 13 amino acids. V lost 7 bases to trimming and J lost 3 bases, with 13 bases between them.

This chain connects TRBV5-1 to TRBJ2-3, with D possibly matching TRBD2 (6 bases). Trimming shortened V by 9 bases and J by 2 bases, and 13 bases separated the two germline ends. The CDR3 contains 13 residues. Germline values: CDR1 SGHRS, CDR2 YFSETQ. Written as DNA, the CDR3 is TGCGCCACCCGGCGGGATGACACAGATACGCAGTATTTT. Protein: CATRRDDTDTQYF.

This clonotype was counted a few times. The chain employs TRBV2 and TRBJ2-5, with no clear D. The V end was cut by 6 bases, the J end by 0 bases, with 14 bases between. CDR3 length equals 15 residues. The germline CDR1 and CDR2 sequences are SNHLY and FYNNEI. The CDR3 DNA reads as TGTGCCAGCAGCGGAAAACAGACGTACCAAGAGACCCAGTACTTC. This gives the protein CASSGKQTYQETQYF.

The gene calls are TRBV7-9 and TRBJ2-7; D might be TRBD2 (5 bases). Germline CDR1 is SEHNR and CDR2 is FQNEAQ (reference sequence). The CDR3 extends over 15 amino acids. The V end lost 4 bases, the J end lost 2 bases, and 15 bases lay between the germline ends. The CDR3 DNA reads TGTGCCAGCAGCTCTAGACGAGGGCAGACCTACGAGCAGTACTTC. The encoded protein is CASSSRRGQTYEQYF.

This clonotype was seen more than once but under ten times. The V call is TRBV10-3, the J call TRBJ2-1; D remains ambiguous. The germline gives CDR1 ENHRY, CDR2 SYGVKD. Trimming stripped 5 bases from V and 3 bases from J, with 29 bases between. The CDR3 extends over 20 amino acids. The CDR3 region has the DNA TGTGCCATCAGTAAAAAAGCCGGCTCTGACCGCACAAGCTACTACAATGAGCAGTTCTTC. Translation: CAISKKAGSDRTSYYNEQFF.

V is TRBV2 and J is TRBJ1-1; TRBD1 aligns across 7 bases. Germline V gene data show CDR1 as SNHLY and CDR2 as FYNNEI. J was trimmed by 11 bases and V by 6 bases; bases with no gene match: 12. The CDR3 has 13 amino acids. CDR3 amino acids: CASRDDRVQRAFF. DNA for the CDR3: TGTGCCAGCAGAGATGACAGGGTTCAGCGCGCTTTCTTT.

As for this clonotype: It is likely a read error, because the conserved phenylalanine at the end of the CDR3 is missing. The V and J genes are TRBV30 and TRBJ1-1; no reliable D call. The CDR3 is 14 residues long. Germline lookup yields CDR1 GTSNPN and CDR2 SVGIG (reference sequence). The V end was cut by 2 bases, the J end by 1 base, with 11 bases between. The CDR3 DNA is TGTGCCTGGAGTAATAAGTTGAGGAACACTGAAGCTTTCTCT. It codes for CAWSNKLRNTEAFS.

This clonotype occurred many times. The chain links TRBV9 to TRBJ2-1, with unresolved D. The CDR3 extends over 15 amino acids. V gave up 0 bases and J gave up 4 bases, with 11 bases separating them. CDR1 SGDLS and CDR2 YYNGEE come from the germline V gene. CDR3 protein: CASSVDGWGYNEQFF. For the CDR3, the DNA is TGTGCCAGCAGCGTAGATGGGTGGGGATACAATGAGCAGTTCTTC.

The gene calls are TRBV27 and TRBJ2-7, with D uncertain. The CDR3 runs 15 residues. Trimming left V 5 bases short and J 2 bases short, with 16 bases between. Germline CDR1 MNHEY, CDR2 SMNVEV (reference sequence). DNA for the CDR3: TGTGCCAGCAGTCAGCGTCCCCAGGCCGCCTACGAGCAGTACTTC. This gives the protein CASSQRPQAAYEQYF.

CDR3 residues: CASSRELAGGGETQYF. DNA of the CDR3: TGCGCCAGCAGCCGAGAACTAGCGGGGGGTGGAGAGACCCAGTACTTC. The chain couples TRBV4-3 to TRBJ2-5, with 12 bases aligning to TRBD2. Germline-derived CDR1 and CDR2 are LGHNA and YSLEER. J gave up 4 bases and V 4 bases, and 7 bases lay outside the gene matches. The CDR3 is made up of 16 amino acids.

This clonotype has only a few counts. The chain combines TRBV12-3 or TRBV12-4 with TRBJ1-2, with TRBD1 as a possible D gene (6 bases). V lost 7 bases, J lost 5 bases, and 20 bases lay in between. The CDR3 is made up of 15 amino acids. The CDR3 loop is CASTKGVGTGYGYTF. The CDR3, as DNA: TGTGCCAGCACGAAGGGGGTGGGAACAGGGTATGGCTACACCTTC.

The chain recombines TRBV2 with TRBJ2-2; maybe TRBD1 (6 bases). From germline, CDR1 is SNHLY and CDR2 FYNNEI. The CDR3 is 13 amino acids. V lost 5 bases to trimming and J lost 7 bases, with 11 bases between them. This CDR3 reads CASSQGWGGELFF. CDR3 DNA sequence: TGTGCCAGCAGTCAGGGGTGGGGCGGGGAGCTGTTTTTT.

CDR3: CASTFGSNYEQYF. The CDR3 nucleotides read TGTGCCAGCACGTTCGGGAGCAACTACGAGCAGTACTTC. The rearrangement links TRBV28 to TRBJ2-7; D might be TRBD2 (6 bases). V was clipped by 7 bases and J by 3 bases, with 13 bases between them. The length of the CDR3 is 13 residues. CDR1 and CDR2 from the germline V gene are MDHEN and SYDVKM.

The chain employs TRBV7-2 and TRBJ2-4; possibly TRBD2 for D (6 bases). Trimming removed 4 bases from V and 6 bases from J, with 16 bases in between. The germline CDR1 and CDR2 sequences are SGHTA and FQGNSA. The CDR3 consists of 15 residues. CDR3 residues: CASSSGGSGLNIQYF. CDR3 in DNA: TGTGCCAGCAGCTCCGGGGGTAGTGGGTTAAACATTCAGTACTTC.

This clonotype was counted between two and nine times. V gene TRBV6-1 combines with J gene TRBJ2-7, with D unclear. Germline loops: CDR1 MNHNS, CDR2 SASEGT. CDR3 length: 14 amino acids. Trimming took off 8 bases at V and 11 bases at J, with 25 bases between the two ends. The CDR3 region is CASRKVGRLLEEYF. As DNA, the CDR3 is TGTGCCAGCCGAAAAGTAGGTCGCCTACTTGAGGAGTACTTC.

This clonotype was counted a few times. The V call is TRBV27, the J call TRBJ1-4; D ambiguous. The V end was cut by 2 bases, the J end by 0 bases, with 7 bases between. The CDR3 is 15 amino acids. Germline lookup yields CDR1 MNHEY and CDR2 SMNVEV (reference sequence). Written as DNA, the CDR3 is TGTGCCAGCAGTTTAGATTTTGCAACTAATGAAAAACTGTTTTTT. It is translated as CASSLDFATNEKLFF.

The rearrangement joins TRBV6-6 to TRBJ1-1; no clear D gene. The CDR3 runs to 11 residues. Germline CDR1 reads MNHNY; CDR2 reads SVGAGI (reference sequence). The V end was cut by 6 bases, the J end by 7 bases, with 9 bases between. Here the CDR3 reads CASREKGEAFF. CDR3 coding DNA: TGTGCCAGCAGGGAAAAAGGTGAAGCTTTCTTT.

This chain links TRBV6-1 with TRBJ2-1; 8 nucleotides agree with TRBD1. Germline lookup yields CDR1 MNHNS and CDR2 SASEGT. V trimming: 8 bases; J trimming: 3 bases; junction bases outside the gene matches: 15. The CDR3 covers 17 residues. In DNA, the CDR3 is TGTGCCAGCGGGAGGACAGGGTACCCTAGGGTCTACAATGAGCAGTTCTTC. This translates into CASGRTGYPRVYNEQFF.